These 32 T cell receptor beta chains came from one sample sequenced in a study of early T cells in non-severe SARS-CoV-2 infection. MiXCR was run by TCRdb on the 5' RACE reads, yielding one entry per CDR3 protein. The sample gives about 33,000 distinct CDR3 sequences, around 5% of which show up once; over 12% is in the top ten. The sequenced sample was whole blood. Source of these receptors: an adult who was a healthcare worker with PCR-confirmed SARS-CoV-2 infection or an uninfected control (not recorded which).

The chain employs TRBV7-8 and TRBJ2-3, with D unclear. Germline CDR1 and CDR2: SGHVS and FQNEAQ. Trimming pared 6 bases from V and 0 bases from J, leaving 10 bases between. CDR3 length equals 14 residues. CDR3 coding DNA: TGTGCCAGCAGTCCGCTCCTTAGCACAGATACGCAGTATTTT. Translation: CASSPLLSTDTQYF.

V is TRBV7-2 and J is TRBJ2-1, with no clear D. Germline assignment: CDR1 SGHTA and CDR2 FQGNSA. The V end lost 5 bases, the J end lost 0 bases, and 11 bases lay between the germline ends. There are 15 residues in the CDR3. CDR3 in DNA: TGTGCCAGCAGCCCTACTCAAAGCTCCTACAATGAGCAGTTCTTC. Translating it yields CASSPTQSSYNEQFF.

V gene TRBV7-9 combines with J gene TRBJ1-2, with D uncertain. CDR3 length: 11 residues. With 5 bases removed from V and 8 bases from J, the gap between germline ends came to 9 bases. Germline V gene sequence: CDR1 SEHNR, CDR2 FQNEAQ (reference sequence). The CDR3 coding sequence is TGTGCCAGCAGCCCCCATGAAGGCTACACCTTC. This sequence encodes CASSPHEGYTF.

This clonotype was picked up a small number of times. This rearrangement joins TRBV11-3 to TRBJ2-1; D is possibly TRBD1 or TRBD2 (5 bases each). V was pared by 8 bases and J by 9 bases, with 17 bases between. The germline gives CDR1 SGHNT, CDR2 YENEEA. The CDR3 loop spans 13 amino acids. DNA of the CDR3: TGTGCCAGCTCCCCCCTCAGGGACGGTGAGCAGTTCTTC. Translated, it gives CASSPLRDGEQFF.

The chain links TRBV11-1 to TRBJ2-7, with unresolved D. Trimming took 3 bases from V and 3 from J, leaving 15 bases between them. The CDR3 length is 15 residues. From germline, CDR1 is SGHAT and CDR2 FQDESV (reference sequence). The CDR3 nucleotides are TGTGCCAGCAGCTTCCGGGCAGGTGAACTCTACGAGCAGTACTTC. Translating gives CASSFRAGELYEQYF.

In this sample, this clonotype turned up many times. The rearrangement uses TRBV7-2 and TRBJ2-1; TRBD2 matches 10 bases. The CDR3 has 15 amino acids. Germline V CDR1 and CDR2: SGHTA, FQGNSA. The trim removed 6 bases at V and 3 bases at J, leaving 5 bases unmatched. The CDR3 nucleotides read TGTGCCAGCAGACAAACTAGCGGGGTCTACAATGAGCAGTTCTTC. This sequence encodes CASRQTSGVYNEQFF.

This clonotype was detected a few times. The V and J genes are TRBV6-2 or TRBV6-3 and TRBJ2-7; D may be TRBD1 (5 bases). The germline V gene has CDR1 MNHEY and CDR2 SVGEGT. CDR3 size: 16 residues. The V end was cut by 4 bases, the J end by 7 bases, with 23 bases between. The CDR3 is CASSSIPDTRSIEQYF. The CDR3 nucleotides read TGTGCCAGCAGTTCGATCCCGGACACGCGCTCGATTGAGCAGTACTTC.

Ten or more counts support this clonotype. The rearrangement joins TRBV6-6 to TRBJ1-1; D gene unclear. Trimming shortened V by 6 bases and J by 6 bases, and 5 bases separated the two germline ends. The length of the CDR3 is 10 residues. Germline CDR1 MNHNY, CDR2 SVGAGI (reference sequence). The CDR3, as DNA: TGTGCCAGCAGGGGGTCTGAAGCTTTCTTT. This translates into CASRGSEAFF.

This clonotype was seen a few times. CDR3 nucleotides: TGTGCCAGCAGTTTACCCACAGGGTATACTGAAGCTTTCTTT. It codes for CASSLPTGYTEAFF. The rearrangement uses TRBV28 and TRBJ1-1; D is perhaps TRBD1 (6 bases). Trimming took 2 bases from V and 5 from J, leaving 12 bases between them. This CDR3 is built from 14 residues. Per germline, CDR1 MDHEN and CDR2 SYDVKM.

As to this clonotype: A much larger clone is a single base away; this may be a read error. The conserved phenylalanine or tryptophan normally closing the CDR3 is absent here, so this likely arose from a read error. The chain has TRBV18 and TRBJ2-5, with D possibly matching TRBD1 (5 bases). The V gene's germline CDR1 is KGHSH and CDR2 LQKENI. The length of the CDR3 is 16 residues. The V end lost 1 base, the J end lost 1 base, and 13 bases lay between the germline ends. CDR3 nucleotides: TGTGCCAGCTCACCACTCCCGACAGTTACCCAAGAGACCCAGTACTCC. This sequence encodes CASSPLPTVTQETQYS.

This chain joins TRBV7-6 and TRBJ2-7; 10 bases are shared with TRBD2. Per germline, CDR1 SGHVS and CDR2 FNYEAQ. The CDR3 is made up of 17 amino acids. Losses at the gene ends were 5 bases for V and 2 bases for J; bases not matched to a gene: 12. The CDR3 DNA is TGTGCCAGCAGCCCCACCCGTTTTCTAGCGGGGGCCTACGAGCAGTACTTC. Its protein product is CASSPTRFLAGAYEQYF.

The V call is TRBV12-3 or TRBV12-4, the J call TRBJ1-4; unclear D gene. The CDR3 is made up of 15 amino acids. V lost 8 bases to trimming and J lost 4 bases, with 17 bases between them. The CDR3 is CASALQVNLNEKLFF. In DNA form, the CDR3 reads TGTGCCAGCGCATTGCAAGTCAACCTTAATGAAAAACTGTTTTTT.

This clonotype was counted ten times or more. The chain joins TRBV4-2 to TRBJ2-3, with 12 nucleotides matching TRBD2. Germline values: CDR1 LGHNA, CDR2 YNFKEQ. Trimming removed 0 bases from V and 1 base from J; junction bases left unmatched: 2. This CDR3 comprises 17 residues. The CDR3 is CASSQDPSGGGTDTQYF. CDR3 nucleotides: TGTGCCAGCAGCCAAGATCCTAGCGGGGGGGGCACAGATACGCAGTATTTT.

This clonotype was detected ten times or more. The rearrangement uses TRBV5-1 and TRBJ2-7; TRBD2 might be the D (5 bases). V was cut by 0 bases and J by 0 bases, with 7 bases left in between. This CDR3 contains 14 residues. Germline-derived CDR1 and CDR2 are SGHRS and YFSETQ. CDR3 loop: CASSLDGDSYEQYF. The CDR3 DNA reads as TGCGCCAGCAGCTTGGACGGGGACTCCTACGAGCAGTACTTC.

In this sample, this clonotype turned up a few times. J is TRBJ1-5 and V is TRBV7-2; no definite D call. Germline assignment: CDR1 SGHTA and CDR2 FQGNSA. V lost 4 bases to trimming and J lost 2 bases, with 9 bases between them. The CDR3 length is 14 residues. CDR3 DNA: TGTGCCAGCAGCTCCCGCTTAGGCAATCAGCCCCAGCATTTT. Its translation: CASSSRLGNQPQHF.

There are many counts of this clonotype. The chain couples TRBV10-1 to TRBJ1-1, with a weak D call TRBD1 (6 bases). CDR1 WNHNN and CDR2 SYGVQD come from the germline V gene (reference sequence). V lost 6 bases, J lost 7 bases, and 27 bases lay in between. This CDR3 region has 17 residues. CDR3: CASSETLMGATDGEAFF. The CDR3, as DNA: TGCGCCAGCAGCGAGACCTTGATGGGGGCCACAGATGGTGAAGCTTTCTTT.

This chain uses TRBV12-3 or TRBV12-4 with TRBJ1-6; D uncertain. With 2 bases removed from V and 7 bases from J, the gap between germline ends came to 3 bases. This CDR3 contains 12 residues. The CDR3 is CASSLPNSPLHF. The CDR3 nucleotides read TGTGCCAGCAGTTTACCGAATTCACCCCTCCACTTT.

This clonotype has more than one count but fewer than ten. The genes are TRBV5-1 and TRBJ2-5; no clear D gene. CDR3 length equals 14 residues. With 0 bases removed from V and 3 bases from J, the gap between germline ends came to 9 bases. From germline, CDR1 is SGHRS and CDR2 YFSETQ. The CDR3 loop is CASSLDGRKETQYF. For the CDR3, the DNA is TGCGCCAGCAGCTTGGATGGCAGGAAAGAGACCCAGTACTTC.

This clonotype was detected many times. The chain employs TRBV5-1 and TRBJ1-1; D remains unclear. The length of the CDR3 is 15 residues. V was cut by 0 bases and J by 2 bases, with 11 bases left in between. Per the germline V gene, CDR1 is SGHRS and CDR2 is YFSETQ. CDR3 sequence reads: CASSLEYGFNTEAFF. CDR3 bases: TGCGCCAGCAGCTTGGAGTACGGATTTAACACTGAAGCTTTCTTT.

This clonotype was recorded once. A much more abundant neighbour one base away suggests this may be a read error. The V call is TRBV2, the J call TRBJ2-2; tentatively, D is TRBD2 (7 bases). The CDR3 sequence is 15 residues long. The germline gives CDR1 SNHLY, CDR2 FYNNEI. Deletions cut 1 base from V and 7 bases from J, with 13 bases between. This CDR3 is CASSEGRGALGELFF. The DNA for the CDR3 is TGTGCCAGCAGTGAAGGACGGGGGGCCCTCGGGGAGCTGTTTTTT.

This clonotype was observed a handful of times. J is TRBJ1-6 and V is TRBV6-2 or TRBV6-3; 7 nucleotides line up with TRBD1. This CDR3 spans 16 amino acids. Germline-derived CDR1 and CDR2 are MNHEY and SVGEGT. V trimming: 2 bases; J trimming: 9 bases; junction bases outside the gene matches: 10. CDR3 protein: CASSYDPGQRPSPLHF. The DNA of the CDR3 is TGTGCCAGCAGTTACGACCCGGGACAGCGGCCTTCACCCCTCCACTTT.

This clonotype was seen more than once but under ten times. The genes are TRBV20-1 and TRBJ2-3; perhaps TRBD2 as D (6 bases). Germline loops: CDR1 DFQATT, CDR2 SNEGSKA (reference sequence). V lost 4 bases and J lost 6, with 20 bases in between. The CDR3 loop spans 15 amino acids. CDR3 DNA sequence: TGCAGTGCTAAAGCCCGGCTAGCGAGTAGGGATACGCAGTATTTT. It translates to CSAKARLASRDTQYF.

CDR3: CASRGLAGNTGELFF. CDR3 in DNA: TGTGCCAGCAGGGGACTAGCGGGGAACACCGGGGAGCTGTTTTTT. The chain combines TRBV2 with TRBJ2-2; TRBD2 agrees at 12 bases. The germline gives CDR1 SNHLY, CDR2 FYNNEI. J lost 1 base, V lost 6 bases, and 0 bases had no gene match. CDR3 length equals 15 residues.

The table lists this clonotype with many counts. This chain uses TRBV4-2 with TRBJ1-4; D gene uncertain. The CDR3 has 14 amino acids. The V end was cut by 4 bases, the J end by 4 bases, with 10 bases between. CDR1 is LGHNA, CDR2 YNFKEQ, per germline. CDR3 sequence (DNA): TGTGCCAGCAGCCTCCGGGCCCTTAATGAAAAACTGTTTTTT. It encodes CASSLRALNEKLFF.

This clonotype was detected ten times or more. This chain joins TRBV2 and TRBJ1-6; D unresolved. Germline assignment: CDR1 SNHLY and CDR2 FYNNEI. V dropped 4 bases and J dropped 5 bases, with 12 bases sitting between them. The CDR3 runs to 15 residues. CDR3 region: CASSGVGPHNSPLHF. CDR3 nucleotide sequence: TGTGCCAGCAGTGGAGTAGGACCGCATAATTCACCCCTCCACTTT.

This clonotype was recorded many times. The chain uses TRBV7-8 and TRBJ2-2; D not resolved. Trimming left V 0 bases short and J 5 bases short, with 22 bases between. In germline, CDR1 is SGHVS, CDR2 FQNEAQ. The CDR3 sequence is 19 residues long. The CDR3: CASSLARRVSTRLTGELFF. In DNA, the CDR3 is TGTGCCAGCAGCTTAGCACGTCGGGTCAGCACCAGACTGACCGGGGAGCTGTTTTTT.

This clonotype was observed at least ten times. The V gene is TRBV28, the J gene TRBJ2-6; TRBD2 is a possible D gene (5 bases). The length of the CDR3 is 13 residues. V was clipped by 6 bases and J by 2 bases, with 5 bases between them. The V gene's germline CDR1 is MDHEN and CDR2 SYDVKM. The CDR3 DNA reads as TGTGCCAGCAGGGGAGCTGGGGCCAACGTCCTGACTTTC. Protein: CASRGAGANVLTF.

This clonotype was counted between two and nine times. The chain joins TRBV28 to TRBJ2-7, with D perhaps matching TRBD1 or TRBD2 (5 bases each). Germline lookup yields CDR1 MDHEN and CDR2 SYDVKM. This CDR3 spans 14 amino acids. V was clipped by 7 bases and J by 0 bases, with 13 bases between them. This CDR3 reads CASNRGGSSYEQYF. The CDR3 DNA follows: TGTGCCAGCAACCGTGGGGGAAGCTCCTACGAGCAGTACTTC. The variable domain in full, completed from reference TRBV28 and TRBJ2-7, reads DVKVTQSSRYLVKRTGEKVFLECVQDMDHENMFWYRQDPGLGLRLIYFSYDVKMKEKGDIPEGYSVSREKKERFSLILESASTNQTSMYLCASNRGGSSYEQYFGPGTRLTVT.

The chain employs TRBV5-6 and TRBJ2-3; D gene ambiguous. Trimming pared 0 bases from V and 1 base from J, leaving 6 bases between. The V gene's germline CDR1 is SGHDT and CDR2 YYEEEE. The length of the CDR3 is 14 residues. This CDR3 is CASSLAWGTDTQYF. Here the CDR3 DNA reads TGTGCCAGCAGCTTGGCTTGGGGCACAGATACGCAGTATTTT.

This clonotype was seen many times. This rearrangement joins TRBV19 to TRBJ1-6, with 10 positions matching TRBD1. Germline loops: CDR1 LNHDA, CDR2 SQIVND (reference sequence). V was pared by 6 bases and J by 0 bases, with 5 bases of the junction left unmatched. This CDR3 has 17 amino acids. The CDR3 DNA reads TGTGCCAGTAGGACAGGGGGCTTAAGCTCCTATAATTCACCCCTCCACTTT. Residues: CASRTGGLSSYNSPLHF.

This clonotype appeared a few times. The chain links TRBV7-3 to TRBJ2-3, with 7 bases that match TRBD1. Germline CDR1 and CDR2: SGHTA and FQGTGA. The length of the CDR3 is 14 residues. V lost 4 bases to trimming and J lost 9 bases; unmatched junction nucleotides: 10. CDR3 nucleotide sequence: TGTGCCAGCAGCTGGAAGGGGGCCAGTCGGACGCAGTATTTT. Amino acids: CASSWKGASRTQYF.

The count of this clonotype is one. This chain's CDR3 is CASSASEMDTQYF. The CDR3 DNA follows: TGTGCCAGCAGCGCTAGCGAGATGGATACGCAGTATTTT. V is TRBV6-4 and J is TRBJ2-3; D is possibly TRBD2 (6 bases). Trimming stripped 6 bases from V and 6 bases from J, with 13 bases between. The CDR3 is 13 amino acids. Germline lookup yields CDR1 MRHNA and CDR2 SNTAGT.